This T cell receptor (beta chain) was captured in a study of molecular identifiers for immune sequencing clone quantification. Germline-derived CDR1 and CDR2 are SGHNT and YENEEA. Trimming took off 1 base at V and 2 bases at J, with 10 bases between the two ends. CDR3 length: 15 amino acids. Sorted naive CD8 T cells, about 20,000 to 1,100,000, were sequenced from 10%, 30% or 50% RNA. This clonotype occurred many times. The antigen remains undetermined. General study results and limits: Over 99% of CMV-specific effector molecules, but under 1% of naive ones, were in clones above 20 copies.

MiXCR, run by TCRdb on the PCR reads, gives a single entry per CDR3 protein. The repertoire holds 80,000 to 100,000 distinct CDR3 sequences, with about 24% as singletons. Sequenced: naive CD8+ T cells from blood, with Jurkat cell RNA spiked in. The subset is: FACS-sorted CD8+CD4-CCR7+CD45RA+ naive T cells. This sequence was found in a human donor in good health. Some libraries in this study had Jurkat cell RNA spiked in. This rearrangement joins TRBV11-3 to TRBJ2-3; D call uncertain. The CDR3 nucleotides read TGTGCCAGCAGCTTAGGGACCGAGATCACAGATACGCAGTATTTT. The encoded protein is CASSLGTEITDTQYF.